This is a list of T cell receptor beta chains from one sample in a study of prognosis after radiotherapy for stage I lung cancer. TCRdb called the multiplex PCR reads again in MiXCR, with one record for every CDR3 protein. The sample includes around 26,000 distinct CDR3 sequences, around 46% of them seen just once. The starting material was PBMCs, obtained before or after stereotactic body radiation therapy (not recorded which). The receptors stem from a donor aged 50 or older with non-small cell lung cancer. Both conserved end residues are part of each CDR3. Fields, in order: V gene, D gene, J gene, clone size, CDR3 DNA, CDR3 protein. The D gene is left open where the match is weak. Clone size is given for some rows only: seen once, a few or many times, or a class if the clone is expanded.

TRBV7-3,NA,TRBJ2-6,NA,TGTGCCAGCAGCTTTAGCGTGGGGTCCTCTGGGGCCAACGTCCTGACTTTC,CASSFSVGSSGANVLTF
TRBV5-6,TRBD1,TRBJ2-2,many,TGTGCCAGCAGCTTGGAACAGGGGGTCGCCGGGGAGCTGTTTTTT,CASSLEQGVAGELFF
TRBV19,NA,TRBJ1-5,many,TGTGCCAGTAGTAGTCACATGACAGTCTCCCCTTTCAATCAGCCCCAGCATTTT,CASSSHMTVSPFNQPQHF
TRBV28,TRBD1,TRBJ1-3,medium-sized,TGTGCCAGCAGTTCGGAGGGGGCCGGATCTGGAAACACCATATATTTT,CASSSEGAGSGNTIYF
TRBV27,NA,TRBJ2-2,NA,TGTGCCAGCAGTTTATCGGGCCTGTGCGCCACGAACACCCGGGAGCTGTTTTTT,CASSLSGLCATNTRELFF
TRBV20-1,NA,TRBJ1-6,many,TGCAGTGCTAGTGTCTTAGGGGGAGGACTCCACTTT,CSASVLGGGLHF
TRBV9,TRBD1,TRBJ1-2,many,TGTGCCAGCAGCCCCCGGGACAGGGATGGCTACACCTTC,CASSPRDRDGYTF
TRBV24-1,TRBD1,TRBJ1-1,once,TGTGCCACCAAACAGGGGAAAAAGGGAGCGAACACTGAAGCTTTCTTT,CATKQGKKGANTEAFF
TRBV7-9,NA,TRBJ1-2,many,TGTGCCAGCAGCTTAGTGGGGAGAGCTAACTATGGCTACACCTTC,CASSLVGRANYGYTF
TRBV5-1,NA,TRBJ2-5,many,TGCGCCAGCAGTCGGGACTTTTATGAGACCCAGTACTTC,CASSRDFYETQYF
TRBV6-5,NA,TRBJ2-3,NA,TGTGCCAGCAGTTCTATAGGGACTAGCACAGATACGCAGTATTTT,CASSSIGTSTDTQYF
TRBV20-1,TRBD2,TRBJ2-1,NA,TGCAGTGCTAGAGAGGCACTAGCGGGAGATCCCAATGAGCAGTTCTTC,CSAREALAGDPNEQFF
TRBV6-2/TRBV6-3,NA,TRBJ2-3,NA,TGTGCCAACACCCCCATTAAAGACCTTCGGACTCTAACGCAGTATTTT,CANTPIKDLRTLTQYF
TRBV19,TRBD1,TRBJ2-7,many,TGTGCCAGTAGCCCTCGGACAGGGGGTATTGGCGAGCAGTACTTC,CASSPRTGGIGEQYF
TRBV28,NA,TRBJ1-4,many,TGTGCCAGCAGTTTATCTGGGCCAGTTGTCGAAAAACTGTTTTTT,CASSLSGPVVEKLFF
TRBV29-1,TRBD1,TRBJ1-4,many,TGCAGCGTGACAGGGTCAACTAATGAAAAACTGTTTTTT,CSVTGSTNEKLFF
TRBV7-2,NA,TRBJ2-1,NA,TGTGCTAACGCGGTCGGGACCAAATACAATGAGCAGTTCTTC,CANAVGTKYNEQFF
TRBV12-3/TRBV12-4,TRBD2,TRBJ2-1,medium-sized,TGTGCCGGCAGGGGTAGCGGGAGCCTTGATGAGCAGTTCTTC,CAGRGSGSLDEQFF
TRBV6-1,TRBD1,TRBJ1-4,many,TGTGCCAGCAGTGGGACAGGGTCAGGGAATCGTTTTTTT,CASSGTGSGNRFF
TRBV11-2,NA,TRBJ2-7,NA,TGTGCCAGCACCCGAGGGGGGTTCGAGCAGTACTTC,CASTRGGFEQYF
TRBV7-8,NA,TRBJ2-1,many,TGTGCCAGCAGCTTAGTCGTACATGAGCAGTTCTTC,CASSLVVHEQFF
TRBV20-1,TRBD2,TRBJ2-7,many,TGCAGTGCGATGACTAGCGGGAGCAACGAGCAGTACTTC,CSAMTSGSNEQYF
TRBV19,TRBD1,TRBJ2-7,many,TGTGCCAGTAGTAGCCCCCGACCGGGACAGGTCCACGAGCAGTACTTC,CASSSPRPGQVHEQYF
TRBV18,TRBD2,TRBJ2-1,many,TGTGCCAGCTCACCAAGGGGACTAGCTACTTACAATGAGCAGTTCTTC,CASSPRGLATYNEQFF